The present T cell receptor (beta chain) was sequenced within a study of blood T cell repertoires in COVID-19. Turning to the study itself: Sources were T cells, B-cell-depleted T cells, or PBMCs; the material itself was cDNA or gDNA.

Germline CDR1 reads MDHEN; CDR2 reads SYDVKM. The CDR3 spans 14 residues. The V gene end was trimmed by 6 bases and the J gene end by 7 bases; junction bases not matched to a gene: 8. The assay was immunoSEQ multiplex PCR, and TCRdb's table has in-frame clones only and misses some. Of 150,000 to 180,000 clones in the sample, about 73% are singletons; the top ten hold 1.5% to 2%. Sequenced input: peripheral blood. The TCR comes from a man older than 75 with acute or convalescent COVID-19. This chain joins TRBV28 and TRBJ1-5; the match to TRBD1 covers 8 bases. CDR3 DNA sequence: TGTGCCAGCAGGATGACAGGGGAGGGGCAGCCCCAGCATTTT. This sequence encodes CASRMTGEGQPQHF.